The sequence of this T cell receptor (beta chain) was determined in a study of T cell responses to AZD1222 COVID-19 vaccine. Sequenced by immunoSEQ multiplex PCR; TCRdb stores in-frame clones only, minus some. There are 150,000 to 200,000 clones in the sample; 90% to 95% occur only once, and approximately 4.8% lies in the top ten. J was trimmed by 3 bases and V by 3 bases; bases with no gene match: 1. Germline loops: CDR1 MRHNA, CDR2 SNTAGT. The CDR3 spans 14 residues. The genes are TRBV6-4 and TRBJ2-1, with 8 bases that match TRBD2. The specimen comprised peripheral blood, sampled 28 days after the second AZD1222 dose. The receptor's source is an adult who received the AZD1222 COVID-19 vaccine. The DNA of the CDR3 is TGTGCCAGCAGTGAAGCGGGAGTCTACAATGAGCAGTTCTTC. Translating gives CASSEAGVYNEQFF.